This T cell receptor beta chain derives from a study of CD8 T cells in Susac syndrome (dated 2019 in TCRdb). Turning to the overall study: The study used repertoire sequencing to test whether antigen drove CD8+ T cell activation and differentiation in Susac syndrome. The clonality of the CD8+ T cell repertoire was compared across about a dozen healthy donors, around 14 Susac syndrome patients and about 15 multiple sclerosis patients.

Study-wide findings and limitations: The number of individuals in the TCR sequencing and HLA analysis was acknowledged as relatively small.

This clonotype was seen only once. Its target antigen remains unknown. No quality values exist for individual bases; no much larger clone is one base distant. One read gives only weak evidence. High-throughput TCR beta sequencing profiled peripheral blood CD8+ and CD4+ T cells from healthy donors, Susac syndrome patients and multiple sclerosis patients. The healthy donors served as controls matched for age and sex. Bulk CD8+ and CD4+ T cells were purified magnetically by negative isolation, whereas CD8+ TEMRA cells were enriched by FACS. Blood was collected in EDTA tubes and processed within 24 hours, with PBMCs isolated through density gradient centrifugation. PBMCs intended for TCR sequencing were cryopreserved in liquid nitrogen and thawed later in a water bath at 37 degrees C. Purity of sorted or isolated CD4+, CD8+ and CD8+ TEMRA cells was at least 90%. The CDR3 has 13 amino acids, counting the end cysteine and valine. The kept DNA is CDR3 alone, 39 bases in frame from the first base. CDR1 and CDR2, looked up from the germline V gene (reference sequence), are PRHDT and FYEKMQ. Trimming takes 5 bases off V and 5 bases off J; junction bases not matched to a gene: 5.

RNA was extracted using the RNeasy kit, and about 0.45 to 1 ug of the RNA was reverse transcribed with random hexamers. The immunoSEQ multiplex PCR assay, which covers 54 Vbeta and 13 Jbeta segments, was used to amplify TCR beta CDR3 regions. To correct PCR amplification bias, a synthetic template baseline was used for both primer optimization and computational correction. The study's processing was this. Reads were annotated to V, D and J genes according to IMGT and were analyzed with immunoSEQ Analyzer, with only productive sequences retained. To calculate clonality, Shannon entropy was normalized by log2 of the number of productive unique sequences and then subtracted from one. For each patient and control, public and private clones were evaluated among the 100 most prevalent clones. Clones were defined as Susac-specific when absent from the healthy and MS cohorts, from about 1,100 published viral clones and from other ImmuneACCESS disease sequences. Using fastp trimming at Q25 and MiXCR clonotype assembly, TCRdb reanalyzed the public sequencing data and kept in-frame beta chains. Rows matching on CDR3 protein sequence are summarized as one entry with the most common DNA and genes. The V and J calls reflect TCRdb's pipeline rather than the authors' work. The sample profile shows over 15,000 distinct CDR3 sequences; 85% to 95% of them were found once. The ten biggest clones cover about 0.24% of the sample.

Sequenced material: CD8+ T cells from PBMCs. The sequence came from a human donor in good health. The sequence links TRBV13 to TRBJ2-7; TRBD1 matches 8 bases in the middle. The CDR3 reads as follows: CASSQDRGHEQYV. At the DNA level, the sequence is TGTGCCAGCAGCCAAGACAGGGGCCACGAGCAGTACGTC.